This TCR beta chain was captured by sequencing in a study of blood T cell repertoires in COVID-19. Turning to the study itself: The United States, Italy and Spain were the sources of the acute and convalescent COVID-19 samples. Sources were T cells, B-cell-depleted T cells, or PBMCs; the material itself was cDNA or gDNA.

Authors' analysis steps: It was from reference gene primer amplification that nucleated cell counts were estimated. Using immunoSEQ multiplex PCR, the repertoire was profiled, and TCRdb retains in-frame clones only, with some absent. For V, J and clone size, that table is used; D and trimming come from the DNA. Found here are approximately 220,000 clones, around 82% of them singletons; the top ten hold approximately 2.9%. The CDR3 totals 15 residues. Germline CDR1 is SEHNR and CDR2 is FQNEAQ (reference sequence). Trimming took 5 bases from V and 4 from J; bases not matched to a gene: 7. The rearrangement uses TRBV7-9 and TRBJ2-2; 7 nucleotides line up with TRBD1. The specimen sequenced was peripheral blood. The origin of this receptor is a woman aged 25 to 39 who had recovered from COVID-19. The CDR3 protein is CASSPRQGGTGELFF. The CDR3, as DNA: TGTGCCAGCAGCCCTAGACAGGGCGGCACCGGGGAGCTGTTTTTT. The full variable domain, with the rest looked up from reference TRBV7-9 and TRBJ2-2, is DTGVSQNPRHKITKRGQNVTFRCDPISEHNRLYWYRQTLGQGPEFLTYFQNEAQLEKSRLLSDRFSAERPKGSFSTLEIQRTEQGDSAMYLCASSPRQGGTGELFFGEGSRLTVL.